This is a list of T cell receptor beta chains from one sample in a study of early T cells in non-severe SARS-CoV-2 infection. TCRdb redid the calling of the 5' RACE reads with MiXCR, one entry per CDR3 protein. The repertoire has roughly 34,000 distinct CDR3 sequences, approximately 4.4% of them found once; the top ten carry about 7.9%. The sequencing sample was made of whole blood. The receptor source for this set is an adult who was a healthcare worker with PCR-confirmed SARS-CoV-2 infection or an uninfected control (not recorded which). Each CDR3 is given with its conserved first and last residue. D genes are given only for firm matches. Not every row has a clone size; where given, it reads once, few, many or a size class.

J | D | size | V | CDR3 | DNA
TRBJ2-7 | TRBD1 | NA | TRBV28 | CASSFGTGGSYEQYF | TGTGCCAGCAGTTTTGGGACAGGGGGCTCCTACGAGCAGTACTTC
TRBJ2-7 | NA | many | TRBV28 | CASSLRGVAYEQYF | TGTGCCAGCAGTCTCAGGGGCGTCGCCTACGAGCAGTACTTC
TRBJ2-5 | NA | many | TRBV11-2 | CASRWTPQETQYF | TGTGCCAGCAGGTGGACGCCCCAAGAGACCCAGTACTTC
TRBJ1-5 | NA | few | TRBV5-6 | CASSLGPGQPQHF | TGTGCCAGCAGCTTGGGGCCAGGACAGCCCCAGCATTTT
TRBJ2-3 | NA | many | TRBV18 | CASTSTGGATDTQYF | TGTGCCAGCACCTCCACAGGGGGGGCCACAGATACGCAGTATTTT
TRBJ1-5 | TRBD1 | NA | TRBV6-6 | CASSQQTPTGNQPQHF | TGTGCCAGCAGTCAGCAAACCCCGACAGGGAATCAGCCCCAGCATTTT
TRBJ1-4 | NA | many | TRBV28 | CASGQVNEKLFF | TGTGCCAGCGGACAAGTTAATGAAAAACTGTTTTTT
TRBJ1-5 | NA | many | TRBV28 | CASSLSLNQPQHF | TGTGCCAGCAGTTTATCTCTCAATCAGCCCCAGCATTTT
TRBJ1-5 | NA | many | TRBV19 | CASSMEGEFSNQPQHF | TGTGCCAGTAGTATGGAGGGGGAATTTAGCAATCAGCCCCAGCATTTT
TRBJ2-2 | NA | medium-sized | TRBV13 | CASSDDSSAGELFF | TGTGCCAGCAGCGACGACAGTTCGGCCGGGGAGCTGTTTTTT
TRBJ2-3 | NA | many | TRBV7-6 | CASSLSRDTQYF | TGTGCCAGCAGCTTATCCAGAGATACGCAGTATTTT
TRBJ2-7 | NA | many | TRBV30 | CAWSVLSRARGTYEQYF | TGTGCCTGGAGTGTACTTTCTCGGGCAAGGGGAACCTACGAGCAGTACTTC
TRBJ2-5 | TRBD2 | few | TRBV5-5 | CASTQLAGGPQTQYF | TGTGCCAGCACCCAACTAGCGGGGGGGCCGCAGACCCAGTACTTC
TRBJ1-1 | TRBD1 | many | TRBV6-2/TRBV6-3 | CASRSGGGTEAFF | TGTGCCAGCAGGTCAGGGGGAGGCACTGAAGCTTTCTTT
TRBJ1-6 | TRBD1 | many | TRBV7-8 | CASRDEGAGSNSPLHF | TGTGCCAGCAGGGACGAGGGGGCAGGGAGTAATTCACCCCTCCACTTT
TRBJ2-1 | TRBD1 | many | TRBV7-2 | CASSPSRTGMPEQFF | TGTGCCAGCAGCCCGTCCCGGACAGGGATGCCTGAGCAGTTCTTC
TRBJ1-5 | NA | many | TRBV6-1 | CASSEAGQGGGQPQHF | TGTGCCAGCAGTGAAGCAGGTCAGGGTGGAGGTCAGCCCCAGCATTTT
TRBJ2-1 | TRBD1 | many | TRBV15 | CATSFRTGFYNEQFF | TGTGCCACCAGCTTTAGGACAGGGTTCTACAATGAGCAGTTCTTC
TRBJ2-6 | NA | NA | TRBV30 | CATRRGARSGANVLTF | TGTGCCACAAGAAGGGGGGCACGCTCTGGGGCCAACGTCCTGACTTTC
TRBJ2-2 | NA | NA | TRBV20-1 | CSARGDRDTGELFF | TGCAGTGCTAGAGGCGACAGAGACACCGGGGAGCTGTTTTTT
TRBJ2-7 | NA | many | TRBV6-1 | CASTTGSSGAYEQYF | TGTGCCAGCACAACCGGCTCGAGTGGCGCCTACGAGCAGTACTTC
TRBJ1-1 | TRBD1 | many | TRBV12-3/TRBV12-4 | CASSNTRQGNTEAFF | TGTGCCAGCAGCAATACTAGACAGGGGAACACTGAAGCTTTCTTT
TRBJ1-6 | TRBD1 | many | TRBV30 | CAWSGRGIKGNSPLHF | TGTGCCTGGAGTGGCAGGGGGATTAAGGGGAATTCACCCCTCCACTTT
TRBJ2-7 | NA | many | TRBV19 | CANQGPKIAGTYEQYF | TGTGCCAATCAAGGGCCAAAAATTGCAGGGACCTACGAGCAGTACTTC
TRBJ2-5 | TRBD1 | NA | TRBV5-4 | CASSLKSGGQETQYF | TGTGCCAGCAGCTTGAAGTCAGGGGGCCAAGAGACCCAGTACTTC
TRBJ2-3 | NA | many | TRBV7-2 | CASSFQGPPDTQYF | TGTGCCAGCAGTTTCCAAGGCCCTCCAGATACGCAGTATTTT
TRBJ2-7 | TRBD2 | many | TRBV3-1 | CASSLSFGGGSSYEQYF | TGTGCCAGCAGCCTCTCGTTCGGCGGGGGGTCATCCTACGAGCAGTACTTC
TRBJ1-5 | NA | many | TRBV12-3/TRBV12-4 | CASSFSQVLNQPQHF | TGTGCCAGCAGTTTCTCACAGGTCCTCAATCAGCCCCAGCATTTT
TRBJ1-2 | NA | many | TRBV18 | CASSPGKNRGNYGYTF | TGTGCCAGCTCACCAGGGAAGAATAGGGGCAACTATGGCTACACCTTC
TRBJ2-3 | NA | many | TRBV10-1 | CAIHITDTQYF | TGCGCCATCCACATCACAGATACGCAGTATTTT
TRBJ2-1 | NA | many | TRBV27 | CASSLGQFNNEQFF | TGTGCCAGCAGTTTAGGGCAGTTTAACAATGAGCAGTTCTTC
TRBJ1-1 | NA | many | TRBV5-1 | CASSLRTEGNTEAFF | TGCGCCAGCAGCTTGAGGACGGAAGGGAACACTGAAGCTTTCTTT
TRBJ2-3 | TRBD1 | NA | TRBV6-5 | CASSYFPPGQLSTDTQYF | TGTGCCAGCAGTTACTTTCCTCCGGGACAGCTGAGCACAGATACGCAGTATTTT
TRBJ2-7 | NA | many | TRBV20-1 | CSARVPSSYEQYF | TGCAGTGCTAGAGTTCCGAGCTCCTACGAGCAGTACTTC
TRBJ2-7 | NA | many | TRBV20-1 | CSARDLRGLYEQYF | TGCAGTGCTAGAGATCTACGGGGCCTCTACGAGCAGTACTTC
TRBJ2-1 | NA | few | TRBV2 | CASGGWTDNEQFF | TGTGCCAGTGGTGGTTGGACTGACAATGAGCAGTTCTTC
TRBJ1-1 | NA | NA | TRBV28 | CASNPLNTEAFF | TGTGCCAGCAACCCTTTGAACACTGAAGCTTTCTTT
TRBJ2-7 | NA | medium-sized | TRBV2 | CASSPNFEQYF | TGTGCCAGCAGTCCCAACTTCGAGCAGTACTTC
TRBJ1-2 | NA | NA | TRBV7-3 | CASSQLGDYGYTF | TGTGCCAGCAGCCAATTGGGGGACTATGGCTACACCTTC
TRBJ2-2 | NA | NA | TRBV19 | CASSIAGSRNTGELFF | TGTGCCAGTAGTATAGCCGGCTCACGGAACACCGGGGAGCTGTTTTTT
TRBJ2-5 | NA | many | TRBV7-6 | CASNPFAGEETQYF | TGTGCCAGCAACCCGTTTGCAGGGGAAGAGACCCAGTACTTC
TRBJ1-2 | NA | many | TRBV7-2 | CASSLGQGRFGYTF | TGTGCCAGCAGCTTAGGTCAGGGGCGTTTTGGCTACACCTTC
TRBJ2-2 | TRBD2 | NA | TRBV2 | CASSETRGAGELFF | TGTGCCAGCAGTGAAACCCGGGGGGCCGGGGAGCTGTTTTTT
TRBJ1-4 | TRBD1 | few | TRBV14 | CASSPRDRTEKLFF | TGTGCCAGCAGCCCCCGGGACAGGACCGAAAAACTGTTTTTT
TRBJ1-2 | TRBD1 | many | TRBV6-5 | CASSFSDRAGYTF | TGTGCCAGCAGTTTCTCGGACAGGGCTGGCTACACCTTC
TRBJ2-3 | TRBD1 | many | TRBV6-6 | CASSWGQPTDTQYF | TGTGCCAGCAGTTGGGGACAGCCCACAGATACGCAGTATTTT
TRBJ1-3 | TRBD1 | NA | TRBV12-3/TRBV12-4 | CASSYRGGNTIYF | TGTGCCAGCAGTTACAGGGGTGGAAACACCATATATTTT
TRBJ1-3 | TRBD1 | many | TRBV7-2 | CASSSRGQGSGNTIYF | TGTGCCAGCAGCTCCAGGGGACAGGGGTCCGGAAACACCATATATTTT
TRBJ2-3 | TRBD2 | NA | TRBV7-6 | CASSLSPGLAGVDTQYF | TGTGCCAGCAGCTTATCCCCGGGACTAGCGGGGGTGGATACGCAGTATTTT
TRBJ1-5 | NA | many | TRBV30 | CAWSSRQVRLAQHF | TGTGCCTGGAGTTCCCGACAGGTCCGGCTAGCCCAGCATTTT
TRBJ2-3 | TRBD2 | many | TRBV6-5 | CASRRGNTDTQYF | TGTGCCAGCAGGCGGGGGAACACAGATACGCAGTATTTT
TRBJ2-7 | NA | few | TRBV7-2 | CASSPGHSSYEQYF | TGTGCCAGCAGCCCGGGACATAGCTCCTACGAGCAGTACTTC
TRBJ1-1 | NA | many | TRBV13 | CASSLGGGTEAFF | TGTGCCAGCAGCTTAGGCGGAGGGACTGAAGCTTTCTTT
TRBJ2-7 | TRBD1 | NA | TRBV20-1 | CSARDRPRYEQYF | TGCAGTGCTAGGGACAGGCCCCGCTACGAGCAGTACTTC
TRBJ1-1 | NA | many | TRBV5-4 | CASCRDRKTEAFF | TGTGCCAGCTGCAGGGATAGGAAAACTGAAGCTTTCTTT
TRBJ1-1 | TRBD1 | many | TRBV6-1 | CASGDSLNTEAFF | TGTGCCAGTGGGGACAGTTTGAACACTGAAGCTTTCTTT
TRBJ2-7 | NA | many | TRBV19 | CASRDSALYEQYF | TGTGCCAGTCGCGACTCGGCGCTCTACGAGCAGTACTTC
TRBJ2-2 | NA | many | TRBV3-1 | CASSQWTGELFF | TGTGCCAGCAGCCAATGGACCGGGGAGCTGTTTTTT
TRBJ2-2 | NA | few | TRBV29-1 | CSVELRAQGNTGELFF | TGCAGCGTTGAATTACGGGCCCAGGGGAACACCGGGGAGCTGTTTTTT